In its sample, the clone carrying this TCR beta chain was seen many times. Antigen specificity is unknown. Germline V gene sequence: CDR1 MDHEN, CDR2 SYDVKM. V lost 8 bases and J lost 0; bases outside the gene matches: 6. This CDR3 comprises 15 residues. The data derive from a study of identical twins. Study-wide points: For zero-insertion analyses, partial confounding could come from invariant MAIT and iNKT cells. Excess low generation probability was seen in twin-shared out-of-frame alpha sequences. Rather than following the same donors, the conclusions depended on cross-sectional statistical analysis.

Each cDNA held unique molecular identifiers, and template switching gave it a universal primer site. TCRdb reanalysed the 5' RACE reads using MiXCR and keeps one entry per CDR3 protein. The data contain hundreds of thousands of distinct CDR3 sequences, 6% to 6.5% of them singletons. This chain links TRBV28 with TRBJ2-3; 9 bases line up with TRBD2. This receptor was taken from a man aged 18 to 29 in good health. Specimen: naive T cells sorted from blood. CDR3 amino acids: CASLIAGASTDTQYF. CDR3 DNA sequence: TGTGCCAGCCTGATAGCGGGAGCGAGCACAGATACGCAGTATTTT.